One and the same sample provided the 16 T cell receptor beta chains below, sequenced in a study of blood T cell repertoires in COVID-19. The protocol was immunoSEQ multiplex PCR, while the TCRdb copy is restricted to in-frame clones and leaves out a portion. This sample has fewer than 200,000 clones, with under 85% found just once. Sequenced: PBMCs or T cells enriched from blood (not recorded which). All receptors derive from a man between 50 and 59 years old who had recovered from COVID-19.

This chain uses TRBV2 with TRBJ2-1; maybe TRBD2 (7 bases). The CDR3 is 14 residues long. Per the germline V gene, CDR1 is SNHLY and CDR2 is FYNNEI. Trimming removed 9 bases from V and 4 bases from J, with 16 bases in between. The CDR3 bases are TGTGCCAGTGGCGGGGGCACTAGATACAATGAGCAGTTCTTC. Translated: CASGGGTRYNEQFF.

This clone was seen once. J is TRBJ1-2 and V is TRBV2; no clear D gene. Per the germline V gene, CDR1 is SNHLY and CDR2 is FYNNEI. The V end was cut by 2 bases, the J end by 8 bases, with 12 bases between. The CDR3 is 13 residues long. Here the CDR3 reads CASSERGIGGYTF. The CDR3 nucleotides read TGTGCCAGCAGTGAACGGGGAATCGGGGGCTACACCTTC.

The chain uses TRBV27 and TRBJ2-7, with D unresolved. The length of the CDR3 is 10 residues. Germline assignment: CDR1 MNHEY and CDR2 SMNVEV (reference sequence). V was pared by 3 bases and J by 7 bases, with 4 bases between. The CDR3 nucleotides read TGTGCCAGCAGTTTGAGGGAGCAGTACTTC. It translates to CASSLREQYF.

This clone was seen only a few times. This rearrangement joins TRBV27 to TRBJ2-1; 10 nucleotides match TRBD2. V trimming: 0 bases; J trimming: 8 bases; junction bases outside the gene matches: 4. The CDR3 length is 15 residues. Germline CDR1 and CDR2: MNHEY and SMNVEV (reference sequence). CDR3 DNA: TGTGCCAGCAGTTTATCTAGCGGGGGGATTGATGAGCAGTTCTTC. Its translation is CASSLSSGGIDEQFF.

CDR3 in amino acids: CASSGDRGGNTIYF. The CDR3 DNA reads as TGTGCCAGCAGCGGGGACAGGGGTGGGAACACCATATATTTT. The rearrangement uses TRBV9 and TRBJ1-3; 10 bases line up with TRBD1. The CDR3 loop spans 14 amino acids. Trimming at V came to 3 bases and at J to 7 bases, leaving 4 bases not matched to a gene. Germline loops: CDR1 SGDLS, CDR2 YYNGEE.

The V gene is TRBV9, the J gene TRBJ2-3; 7 nucleotides agree with TRBD2. Germline assignment: CDR1 SGDLS and CDR2 YYNGEE. Unmatched junction bases numbered 9, after V lost 4 bases and J lost 4 bases. This CDR3 region has 15 residues. For the CDR3, the DNA is TGTGCCAGCAGCTCCCGGGACTATCCTTCAGATACGCAGTATTTT. Amino acids: CASSSRDYPSDTQYF.

The chain carries TRBV7-2 and TRBJ1-4; D gene unclear. Germline CDR1 and CDR2: SGHTA and FQGNSA. Trimming pared 4 bases from V and 5 bases from J, leaving 14 bases between. The CDR3 runs to 15 residues. CDR3 nucleotide sequence: TGTGCCAGCAGCTCCCCGAGGTTTGGAAATGAAAAACTGTTTTTT. Protein sequence: CASSSPRFGNEKLFF.

In this sample, this clone turned up once. The chain employs TRBV6-5 and TRBJ2-7, with 9 bases identical to TRBD1. J lost 3 bases, V lost 6 bases, and 9 bases had no gene match. The CDR3 runs 15 residues. The V gene's germline CDR1 is MNHEY and CDR2 SVGAGI. The DNA for the CDR3 is TGTGCCAGCAGATCACCAACAGGGGGCCACTACGAGCAGTACTTC. Translating gives CASRSPTGGHYEQYF.

This clone showed up just once. The chain uses TRBV10-3 and TRBJ1-2; D possibly corresponds to TRBD1 (5 bases). Per germline, CDR1 ENHRY and CDR2 SYGVKD. CDR3 length: 13 amino acids. The V gene lost 0 bases and the J gene lost 5 bases, with 7 bases spanning the gap. The CDR3 DNA is TGTGCCATCAGTGAGTCGGGGCGATATGGCTACACCTTC. Encoded protein: CAISESGRYGYTF.

This chain uses TRBV4-2 with TRBJ1-3; perhaps TRBD1 as D (5 bases). From germline, CDR1 is LGHNA and CDR2 YNFKEQ. The V end lost 0 bases, the J end lost 8 bases, and 11 bases lay between the germline ends. The CDR3 extends over 14 amino acids. The CDR3 loop is CASSQDWGGDTIYF. CDR3 sequence (DNA): TGTGCCAGCAGCCAAGATTGGGGAGGGGACACCATATATTTT.

V and J are TRBV30 and TRBJ2-5; D not resolved. This CDR3 is built from 13 residues. V lost 0 bases and J lost 7, with 12 bases in between. Germline CDR1 reads GTSNPN; CDR2 reads SVGIG (reference sequence). The CDR3 nucleotides are TGTGCCTGGAGTGTATCCCCATCGGGGACCCAGTACTTC. Translation gives CAWSVSPSGTQYF. Full variable domain (remainder filled in from reference TRBV30 and TRBJ2-5): SQTIHQWPATLVQPVGSPLSLECTVEGTSNPNLYWYRQAAGRGLQLLFYSVGIGQISSEVPQNLSASRPQDRQFILSSKKLLLSDSGFYLCAWSVSPSGTQYFGPGTRLLVL.

This rearrangement joins TRBV7-9 to TRBJ2-3; tentatively, D is TRBD1 (6 bases). The CDR3 has 11 residues. Trimming took off 10 bases at V and 7 bases at J, with 12 bases between the two ends. CDR1 and CDR2 (germline): SEHNR, FQNEAQ (reference sequence). CDR3 nucleotide sequence: TGTGCCATACAGGGTCCAAATACGCAGTATTTT. Translated, it gives CAIQGPNTQYF.

About this clone: Other nucleotide sequences from this sample produce the same CDR3. The V and J genes are TRBV3-1 (or the pseudogene TRBV3-2) and TRBJ2-5; 7 bases align to TRBD2. With V trimmed by 3 bases and J by 5 bases, 6 bases remained unmatched. Germline assignment: CDR1 LGHDT and CDR2 YNNKEL (reference sequence). This CDR3 contains 14 residues. The CDR3 DNA reads TGTGCCAGCAGCCAGGGGGGGACGGCTGAGACCCAGTACTTC. Translated: CASSQGGTAETQYF.

This clone was seen only a few times. CDR3 in DNA: TGTGCCAGCAGTGAAAAAGGGGATCAGCCCCAGCATTTT. This gives the protein CASSEKGDQPQHF. The rearrangement uses TRBV2 and TRBJ1-5; possible D gene TRBD1, 5 bases. The ends were cut back, 2 bases at V and 5 bases at J, with 7 bases in the middle. The CDR3 consists of 13 residues. The germline CDR1 and CDR2 sequences are SNHLY and FYNNEI.

CDR3 DNA: TGTGCCAGCAGCGTAGTTAGAGGGGGCACCTCTGGAAACACCATATATTTT. Its translation: CASSVVRGGTSGNTIYF. The V gene is TRBV9, the J gene TRBJ1-3, with 7 bases that match TRBD1. The CDR3 loop spans 17 amino acids. V shed 0 bases, J shed 0 bases, and the junction held 6 bases outside the gene matches. CDR1 SGDLS and CDR2 YYNGEE come from the germline V gene. The full variable domain, rest sourced from reference TRBV9 and TRBJ1-3, is DSGVTQTPKHLITATGQRVTLRCSPRSGDLSVYWYQQSLDQGLQFLIQYYNGEERAKGNILERFSAQQFPDLHSELNLSSLELGDSALYFCASSVVRGGTSGNTIYFGEGSWLTVV.

In this sample, this clone turned up a few times. The V and J genes are TRBV5-4 and TRBJ1-2; D is uncertain. Germline loops: CDR1 SGHNT, CDR2 YYREEE (reference sequence). The V gene lost 0 bases and the J gene lost 2 bases, with 8 bases spanning the gap. The length of the CDR3 is 14 residues. The CDR3 region is CASSLASTNYGYTF. DNA for the CDR3: TGTGCCAGCAGCTTGGCCTCGACAAACTATGGCTACACCTTC.